What follows is one T cell receptor beta chain and its context. Antigen specificity is unknown. CDR3 size: 12 residues. Germline CDR1 SGHVS, CDR2 FNYEAQ. V was clipped by 5 bases and J by 10 bases; unmatched bases: 3. TCRdb's table, derived via immunoSEQ multiplex PCR, lists solely in-frame clones and lacks some. The sample yields over 35,000 clones, approximately 80% seen once. This record belongs to a study of PD-1 blockade in classical Hodgkin lymphoma. Findings of the study overall: Relapsed/refractory patients reportedly had lower baseline diversity than newly diagnosed patients.

All patients relapsed after autologous stem cell transplantation, and brentuximab vedotin exposure varied. The material sequenced was peripheral blood mononuclear cells (PBMCs), taken at baseline. The chain uses TRBV7-6 and TRBJ1-1; 11 nucleotides agree with TRBD1. The receptor was isolated from a human donor with classical Hodgkin lymphoma. CDR3 in amino acids: CASSADRGRAFF. The CDR3, as DNA: TGTGCCAGCAGCGCGGACAGGGGGCGAGCTTTCTTT.